This T cell receptor beta chain was found in a study of cytomegalovirus exposure and HLA in healthy donors. Findings and caveats of the study: In a later analysis, at a false discovery rate of 0.05, about 17,000 TCR beta sequences matched HLA alleles. Indistinguishable V segments such as TRBV6-2 and TRBV6-3 were excluded.

The PCR had 60 Vbeta and 13 Jbeta primers. Profiled with immunoSEQ multiplex PCR; TCRdb holds only in-frame clones, not every one. The table shows over 110,000 clones, with 75% to 85% occurring only once. Germline lookup yields CDR1 MDHEN and CDR2 SYDVKM. This CDR3 comprises 14 residues. The trim removed 6 bases at V and 2 bases at J, leaving 4 bases unmatched. Concerning this clone: Its antigen is undetermined.

The sequenced sample consisted of PBMCs. The sequence came from a woman between 35 and 50 years old in good health and CMV-seropositive. The chain has TRBV28 and TRBJ2-5; 9 bases are shared with TRBD1. This chain's CDR3 is CASSLQGAQETQYF. The CDR3 coding sequence is TGTGCCAGCAGCCTACAGGGGGCTCAAGAGACCCAGTACTTC.